The 25 T cell receptor beta chains listed next were all sequenced from one sample in a study of somatic mutations in cytotoxic T cells in rheumatoid arthritis. Measured with immunoSEQ multiplex PCR; TCRdb has only the in-frame clones, and not every one. The sample has under 25,000 clones; 85% are singletons. The sequenced sample was CD8+ T cells sorted from blood. The origin of the receptors is a woman aged 40 to 50 with rheumatoid arthritis.

This chain connects TRBV2 to TRBJ2-7, with 9 nucleotides matching TRBD1. The V segment lost 7 bases and the J segment 3 bases; nucleotides outside the gene matches: 13. CDR1 and CDR2 from the germline V gene are SNHLY and FYNNEI. This CDR3 has 16 residues. As DNA, the CDR3 is TGTGCCAGCAACGACCCCCGGGACAGGGCTTACTACGAGCAGTACTTC. Encoded protein: CASNDPRDRAYYEQYF.

The chain carries TRBV19 and TRBJ2-7, with D perhaps TRBD1 (6 bases). V lost 9 bases and J 3 bases, leaving 15 bases between the germline ends. Germline V gene sequence: CDR1 LNHDA, CDR2 SQIVND (reference sequence). The CDR3 spans 13 residues. CDR3 residues: CASSKDRYYEQYF. For the CDR3, the DNA is TGTGCCAGCTCGAAAGACAGGTACTACGAGCAGTACTTC. Supplemented by reference TRBV19 and TRBJ2-7, the full variable domain reads DGGITQSPKYLFRKEGQNVTLSCEQNLNHDAMYWYRQDPGQGLRLIYYSQIVNDFQKGDIAEGYSVSREKKESFPLTVTSAQKNPTAFYLCASSKDRYYEQYFGPGTRLTVT.

The chain uses TRBV27 and TRBJ2-3; no reliable D call. From germline, CDR1 is MNHEY and CDR2 SMNVEV (reference sequence). The CDR3 is 13 residues long. V was trimmed by 2 bases and J by 4 bases, leaving 7 bases between them. The DNA for the CDR3 is TGTGCCAGCAGTTTAGCGATCCCAGATACGCAGTATTTT. Translated: CASSLAIPDTQYF.

The chain couples TRBV4-1 to TRBJ2-1; 7 bases are a match to TRBD2. The V segment lost 0 bases and the J segment 5 bases; nucleotides outside the gene matches: 4. Germline V gene data show CDR1 as MGHRA and CDR2 as YSYEKL. The CDR3 has 15 residues. DNA for the CDR3: TGCGCCAGCAGCCAAGAGTCTAGCGGAGACAATGAGCAGTTCTTC. Residues: CASSQESSGDNEQFF.

The V gene is TRBV27, the J gene TRBJ2-7; D not certain. V was pared by 11 bases and J by 0 bases, with 20 bases between. This CDR3 region has 15 residues. The germline V gene encodes CDR1 MNHEY and CDR2 SMNVEV (reference sequence). In nucleotides, the CDR3 is TGTGCCGCCCCCGCGAGCTCCCGAGGCTCCTACGAGCAGTACTTC. Translating it yields CAAPASSRGSYEQYF.

V gene TRBV15 combines with J gene TRBJ2-7; no clear D. The germline gives CDR1 LNHNV, CDR2 YYDKDF (reference sequence). The CDR3 has 13 residues. V was pared by 1 base and J by 6 bases, with 10 bases between. This CDR3 is CATSRAIQSEQYF. The CDR3 nucleotides are TGTGCCACCAGCAGAGCCATACAATCCGAGCAGTACTTC.

To note about this clone: The germline gene is not matched at one end of the junction; a read error may be the cause. The chain recombines TRBV6-5 with TRBJ1-2; the match to TRBD1 covers 11 bases. This CDR3 spans 13 amino acids. Germline V gives CDR1 MNHEY, CDR2 SVGAGI. CDR3 sequence: CASSYAPGQGESF. DNA for the CDR3: TGTGCCAGCAGTTACGCCCCGGGACAGGGGGAATCCTTC.

In DNA form, the CDR3 reads TGTGCCAGCAGTGAGCAGGGGTACGGCTATGGCTACACCTTC. Amino acids: CASSEQGYGYGYTF. V is TRBV25-1 and J is TRBJ1-2; D perhaps matches TRBD1 (6 bases). The V end was cut by 3 bases, the J end by 4 bases, with 12 bases between. CDR1 is MGHDK and CDR2 is SYGVNS in the germline V gene. The CDR3 consists of 14 residues.

The rearrangement links TRBV13 to TRBJ2-2, with 7 nucleotides matching TRBD1. This CDR3 is 14 amino acids long. Germline V gene sequence: CDR1 PRHDT, CDR2 FYEKMQ (reference sequence). After removal of 6 bases from V and 6 bases from J, the junction contained 7 bases not matched to a gene. The chain's CDR3 is CASRGQGEAGELFF. As DNA, the CDR3 is TGTGCCAGCAGGGGGCAGGGGGAAGCCGGGGAGCTGTTTTTT.

This chain joins TRBV7-9 and TRBJ2-5; 8 bases align to TRBD1. The CDR3 covers 15 residues. Germline trimming cut 5 bases from V and 4 bases from J; bases unmatched to any gene: 9. CDR1 is SEHNR and CDR2 is FQNEAQ in the germline V gene (reference sequence). CDR3 residues: CASSPGQGMGETQYF. CDR3 DNA sequence: TGTGCCAGCAGCCCAGGACAGGGAATGGGAGAGACCCAGTACTTC. Looking up the rest from reference TRBV7-9 and TRBJ2-5 gives the full variable domain: DTGVSQNPRHKITKRGQNVTFRCDPISEHNRLYWYRQTLGQGPEFLTYFQNEAQLEKSRLLSDRFSAERPKGSFSTLEIQRTEQGDSAMYLCASSPGQGMGETQYFGPGTRLLVL.

This rearrangement joins TRBV7-8 to TRBJ2-1, with D perhaps TRBD2 (5 bases). V dropped 2 bases and J dropped 0 bases, with 11 bases sitting between them. The CDR3 sequence is 16 residues long. In germline, CDR1 is SGHVS, CDR2 FQNEAQ. CDR3 in amino acids: CASSLRVANSYNEQFF. CDR3 DNA: TGTGCCAGCAGCTTACGGGTAGCGAACTCCTACAATGAGCAGTTCTTC. The variable domain in full, with the rest retrieved from reference TRBV7-8 and TRBJ2-1, is GAGVSQSPRYKVAKRGQDVALRCDPISGHVSLFWYQQALGQGPEFLTYFQNEAQLDKSGLPSDRFFAERPEGSVSTLKIQRTQQEDSAVYLCASSLRVANSYNEQFFGPGTRLTVL.

V is TRBV13 and J is TRBJ1-4; D perhaps matches TRBD1 (6 bases). This CDR3 has 15 amino acids. The ends were cut back, 4 bases at V and 3 bases at J, with 12 bases in the middle. CDR1 is PRHDT, CDR2 FYEKMQ, per germline (reference sequence). CDR3 amino acids: CASSSRTASNEKLFF. The CDR3 nucleotides are TGTGCCAGCAGCTCCCGGACAGCGTCTAATGAAAAACTGTTTTTT.

The rearrangement joins TRBV29-1 to TRBJ1-3; TRBD1 might be the D (6 bases). Germline CDR1 SQVTM, CDR2 ANQGSEA. Trimming left V 2 bases short and J 3 bases short, with 8 bases between. The CDR3 is 13 residues long. The CDR3 reads CSVEQGFGNTIYF. CDR3 coding DNA: TGCAGCGTTGAACAGGGGTTTGGAAACACCATATATTTT.

The chain joins TRBV14 to TRBJ2-3; D might be TRBD2 (5 bases). Trimming cost V 2 bases and J 5 bases, with 11 bases left between them. The germline V gene encodes CDR1 SGHDN and CDR2 FVKESK. CDR3 size: 14 residues. DNA of the CDR3: TGTGCCAGCAGCCAATTAGCGTCAGTAGATACGCAGTATTTT. Protein product: CASSQLASVDTQYF.

V usage is TRBV27 and J usage is TRBJ2-7, with 8 nucleotides matching TRBD2. The V and J ends lost 6 bases and 3 bases, in that order; junction bases with no gene match: 13. The germline gives CDR1 MNHEY, CDR2 SMNVEV (reference sequence). The CDR3 covers 16 residues. The CDR3 reads CASSPGLAGLSYEQYF. As DNA, the CDR3 is TGTGCCAGCAGCCCCGGGCTAGCGGGTTTAAGCTACGAGCAGTACTTC.

CDR3 in amino acids: CASSLLGQGADEQYF. The CDR3 nucleotides are TGTGCCAGCAGTTTATTAGGACAGGGTGCCGACGAGCAGTACTTC. V and J are TRBV27 and TRBJ2-7, with 8 bases fitting TRBD1. Germline-derived CDR1 and CDR2 are MNHEY and SMNVEV (reference sequence). The V gene end was trimmed by 1 base and the J gene end by 5 bases; junction bases not matched to a gene: 7. The CDR3 is made up of 15 amino acids.

This clone showed up just a few times. This sequence joins TRBV30 and TRBJ1-2, with TRBD1 as a possible D gene (5 bases). The CDR3 length is 13 residues. Germline values: CDR1 GTSNPN, CDR2 SVGIG (reference sequence). V gave up 5 bases and J gave up 1 base, with 11 bases separating them. The CDR3 sequence: CAWEKGRNYGYTF. The CDR3 region has the DNA TGTGCCTGGGAAAAGGGGCGTAACTATGGCTACACCTTC.

This rearrangement joins TRBV15 to TRBJ1-3; 7 positions agree with TRBD1. V trimming: 0 bases; J trimming: 4 bases; junction bases outside the gene matches: 9. The CDR3 totals 17 residues. The germline V gene encodes CDR1 LNHNV and CDR2 YYDKDF (reference sequence). CDR3 sequence: CATSRERTGGWGNTIYF. DNA for the CDR3: TGTGCCACCAGCAGAGAAAGGACAGGCGGCTGGGGAAACACCATATATTTT.

The chain uses TRBV27 and TRBJ2-1, with TRBD2 identical over 14 bases. Per the germline V gene, CDR1 is MNHEY and CDR2 is SMNVEV (reference sequence). V lost 5 bases and J lost 9; bases outside the gene matches: 15. The CDR3 totals 18 residues. Written as DNA, the CDR3 is TGTGCCAGCAGTCCTTTGACTAGCGGGGGGGCCCCACAAGTTGAGCAGTTCTTC. As protein: CASSPLTSGGAPQVEQFF.

The rearrangement uses TRBV18 and TRBJ2-4, with TRBD1 matching over 9 bases. The V and J ends lost 8 bases and 6 bases, in that order; junction bases with no gene match: 14. Germline lookup yields CDR1 KGHSH and CDR2 LQKENI. The CDR3 has 16 amino acids. The CDR3 region is CASVTSQGAHGNIQYF. The CDR3 DNA follows: TGTGCCAGCGTCACGTCACAGGGGGCGCACGGAAACATTCAGTACTTC.

V is TRBV7-6 and J is TRBJ1-1; D is unclear. V was clipped by 4 bases and J by 2 bases, with 8 bases between them. CDR1 is SGHVS and CDR2 is FNYEAQ in the germline V gene. This CDR3 contains 13 residues. The DNA for the CDR3 is TGTGCCAGCAGCTCGGGGAGAAACACTGAAGCTTTCTTT. This sequence encodes CASSSGRNTEAFF.

V and J are TRBV5-4 and TRBJ1-2, with TRBD1 matching 8 bases. J lost 4 bases, V lost 9 bases, and 5 bases had no gene match. CDR3 size: 12 residues. The germline gives CDR1 SGHNT, CDR2 YYREEE (reference sequence). This CDR3 reads CAIETGAYGYTF. CDR3 nucleotide sequence: TGTGCCATCGAGACAGGGGCCTATGGCTACACCTTC.

The chain links TRBV5-1 to TRBJ1-1; tentatively, D is TRBD1 (5 bases). CDR1 and CDR2 from the germline V gene are SGHRS and YFSETQ. The CDR3 has 12 amino acids. Trimming shortened V by 0 bases and J by 7 bases, and 7 bases separated the two germline ends. The DNA of the CDR3 is TGCGCCAGCAGCTTGGCCGACAGTGAAGCTTTCTTT. It yields the protein CASSLADSEAFF. The variable domain in full, completed from reference TRBV5-1 and TRBJ1-1, reads KAGVTQTPRYLIKTRGQQVTLSCSPISGHRSVSWYQQTPGQGLQFLFEYFSETQRNKGNFPGRFSGRQFSNSRSEMNVSTLELGDSALYLCASSLADSEAFFGQGTRLTVV.

V and J are TRBV5-1 and TRBJ2-7, with TRBD1 matching over 8 bases. V was pared by 3 bases and J by 5 bases, with 10 bases of the junction left unmatched. CDR1 and CDR2 from the germline V gene are SGHRS and YFSETQ. CDR3 size: 15 residues. The CDR3 DNA reads TGCGCCAGCAGCTCCCCTGACAGGGGCCCTCACGAGCAGTACTTC. Its translation: CASSSPDRGPHEQYF. The entire variable domain, with the rest obtained from reference TRBV5-1 and TRBJ2-7, is as follows: KAGVTQTPRYLIKTRGQQVTLSCSPISGHRSVSWYQQTPGQGLQFLFEYFSETQRNKGNFPGRFSGRQFSNSRSEMNVSTLELGDSALYLCASSSPDRGPHEQYFGPGTRLTVT.

Comments on this clone: Compared with germline, one end of the junction differs, possibly owing to a read error. V usage is TRBV7-9 and J usage is TRBJ2-1; D might be TRBD2 (6 bases). CDR3 length: 14 amino acids. Germline assignment: CDR1 SEHNR and CDR2 FQNEAQ (reference sequence). CDR3 in amino acids: CASSPRTNYNGQFF. As DNA, the CDR3 is TGTGCCAGCAGCCCTAGGACTAACTACAATGGGCAGTTCTTC. The whole variable domain, filled in from reference TRBV7-9 and TRBJ2-1, reads DTGVSQNPRHKITKRGQNVTFRCDPISEHNRLYWYRQTLGQGPEFLTYFQNEAQLEKSRLLSDRFSAERPKGSFSTLEIQRTEQGDSAMYLCASSPRTNYNGQFFGPGTRLTVL.